This TCR beta chain was documented in a study of Tregs in tolerant kidney transplant recipients. Study-level results: Tregs expanded with activated donor B cells seemed most donor-specific.

Assay: immunoSEQ multiplex PCR; the TCRdb copy retains only in-frame clones and omits some. The data show around 120,000 clones, roughly 92% seen once. CDR1 is MNHEY and CDR2 is SMNVEV in the germline V gene (reference sequence). Trimming at V came to 6 bases and at J to 5 bases, leaving 9 bases not matched to a gene. CDR3 length equals 15 residues. Worth noting for this clone: Its target is not known.

The J gene is TRBJ1-5, the V gene TRBV27, with 8 nucleotides matching TRBD1. The source of this sequence is a human donor in good health. The sample taken for sequencing was CD4+ T cells from blood. The CDR3 coding sequence is TGTGCCAGCAGACCTCCCGGGACAGGATATCAGCCCCAGCATTTT. Protein sequence: CASRPPGTGYQPQHF.